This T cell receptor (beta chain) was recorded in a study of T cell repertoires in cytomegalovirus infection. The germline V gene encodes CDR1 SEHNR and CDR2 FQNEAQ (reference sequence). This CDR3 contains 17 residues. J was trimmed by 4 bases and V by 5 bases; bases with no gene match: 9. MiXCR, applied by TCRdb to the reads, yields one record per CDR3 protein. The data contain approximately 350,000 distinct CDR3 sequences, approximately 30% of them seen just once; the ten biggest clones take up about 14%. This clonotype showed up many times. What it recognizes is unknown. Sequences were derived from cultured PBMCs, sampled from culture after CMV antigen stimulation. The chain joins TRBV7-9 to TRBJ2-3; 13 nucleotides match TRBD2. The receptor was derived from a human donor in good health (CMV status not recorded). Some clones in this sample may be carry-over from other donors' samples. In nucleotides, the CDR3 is TGTGCCAGCAGCACCGGGACTAGCGGGACCCCCCCAGATACGCAGTATTTT. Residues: CASSTGTSGTPPDTQYF.